These 32 T cell receptor beta chains came from one sample sequenced in a study of T cells in tuberculosis. TCRdb keeps only in-frame clones here, not all; method: immunoSEQ multiplex PCR. The sample consists of around 38,000 clones, 93% of them appearing once. Sequences were obtained from PBMCs. Receptor source: a donor between 10 and 35 years old with latent tuberculosis or without tuberculosis infection.

The V and J genes are TRBV19 and TRBJ1-1, with 7 bases that match TRBD1. This CDR3 is 14 amino acids long. Per the germline V gene, CDR1 is LNHDA and CDR2 is SQIVND (reference sequence). The V and J ends lost 6 bases and 0 bases, in that order; junction bases with no gene match: 4. As DNA, the CDR3 is TGTGCCAGTAGACTGGGACAGTTGAACACTGAAGCTTTCTTT. Its translation: CASRLGQLNTEAFF.

The chain links TRBV7-2 to TRBJ1-2; 10 nucleotides align to TRBD1. This CDR3 is 15 amino acids long. After removal of 2 bases from V and 5 bases from J, the junction contained 5 bases not matched to a gene. In germline, CDR1 is SGHTA, CDR2 FQGNSA. CDR3 sequence reads: CASSLPRTGGYGYTF. The DNA for the CDR3 is TGTGCCAGCAGCTTACCCCGGACAGGGGGTTATGGCTACACCTTC.

The chain carries TRBV2 and TRBJ1-1, with a tentative D call TRBD1 (6 bases). From germline, CDR1 is SNHLY and CDR2 FYNNEI. Deletions cut 4 bases from V and 5 bases from J, with 11 bases between. The CDR3 loop spans 13 amino acids. CDR3 sequence (DNA): TGTGCCAGCAGTGTCAGGGGCGGTACTGAAGCTTTCTTT. It codes for CASSVRGGTEAFF.

V is TRBV10-3 and J is TRBJ1-3; a possible D gene is TRBD1 (5 bases). Trimming left V 2 bases short and J 0 bases short, with 8 bases between. CDR1 ENHRY and CDR2 SYGVKD come from the germline V gene. The CDR3 sequence is 15 residues long. CDR3 sequence (DNA): TGTGCCATCAGTGAGCGGACAAGCTCTGGAAACACCATATATTTT. Amino acids: CAISERTSSGNTIYF.

A single count supports this clone. The chain joins TRBV14 to TRBJ1-1, with TRBD1 matching 7 bases. Germline V CDR1 and CDR2: SGHDN, FVKESK. V was clipped by 7 bases and J by 2 bases; unmatched bases: 4. The CDR3 covers 13 residues. CDR3: CASNRGDNTEAFF. CDR3 sequence (DNA): TGTGCCAGCAACAGGGGAGATAACACTGAAGCTTTCTTT.

J is TRBJ1-5 and V is TRBV19, with D tentatively TRBD1 (6 bases). This CDR3 is 15 amino acids long. V lost 6 bases and J lost 6, with 18 bases in between. Germline CDR1 reads LNHDA; CDR2 reads SQIVND (reference sequence). CDR3 DNA: TGTGCCAGTAGCACAGGGACGGAATCTAGTCAGCCCCAGCATTTT. Its translation: CASSTGTESSQPQHF.

This chain joins TRBV30 and TRBJ2-4, with D possibly matching TRBD1 (5 bases). CDR1 is GTSNPN and CDR2 is SVGIG in the germline V gene (reference sequence). This CDR3 is built from 13 residues. V shed 2 bases and J shed 8 bases, with 13 bases lying between them. The CDR3 bases are TGTGCCTGGAGTAATTCCAGGGCGTACATTCAGTACTTC. Its protein product is CAWSNSRAYIQYF.

This chain uses TRBV10-3 with TRBJ2-3, with unresolved D. Germline CDR1 and CDR2: ENHRY and SYGVKD. The CDR3 is 12 residues long. V lost 8 bases, J lost 2 bases, and 8 bases lay in between. The CDR3 DNA sequence: TGTGCCATCGGCAAAGACACAGATACGCAGTATTTT. Translating it yields CAIGKDTDTQYF.

CDR3 DNA: TGCGCCAGCAGCTTCGATTCACAGGGGGCTAAAAGAAAACTGTTTTTT. It codes for CASSFDSQGAKRKLFF. The V call is TRBV5-1, the J call TRBJ1-4, with 9 bases matching TRBD1. Germline V gene data show CDR1 as SGHRS and CDR2 as YFSETQ. V shed 2 bases, J shed 10 bases, and the junction held 12 bases outside the gene matches. This CDR3 is 16 amino acids long. Variable domain in full (rest from reference TRBV5-1 and TRBJ1-4): KAGVTQTPRYLIKTRGQQVTLSCSPISGHRSVSWYQQTPGQGLQFLFEYFSETQRNKGNFPGRFSGRQFSNSRSEMNVSTLELGDSALYLCASSFDSQGAKRKLFFGSGTQLSVL.

The chain employs TRBV7-2 and TRBJ2-3, with 7 bases identical to TRBD1. The CDR3 runs 14 residues. Per germline, CDR1 SGHTA and CDR2 FQGNSA. V lost 7 bases to trimming and J lost 4 bases; unmatched junction nucleotides: 8. The CDR3 reads CASIMTGPADTQYF. The CDR3 region has the DNA TGTGCCAGCATCATGACAGGGCCGGCAGATACGCAGTATTTT.

The J gene is TRBJ2-3, the V gene TRBV5-4; 11 bases match TRBD2. CDR1 and CDR2 (germline): SGHNT, YYREEE (reference sequence). The CDR3 totals 17 residues. V shed 0 bases, J shed 0 bases, and the junction held 3 bases outside the gene matches. CDR3 amino acids: CASSLGLAGTSTDTQYF. The CDR3 bases are TGTGCCAGCAGCTTGGGACTAGCGGGGACTAGCACAGATACGCAGTATTTT.

This clone was recorded only once. The V call is TRBV6-5, the J call TRBJ1-3, with 8 bases fitting TRBD1. The CDR3 covers 14 residues. The germline V gene encodes CDR1 MNHEY and CDR2 SVGAGI. With V trimmed by 6 bases and J by 3 bases, 4 bases remained unmatched. CDR3 DNA sequence: TGTGCCAGCAGACAAGGGACAGGTGGAAACACCATATATTTT. Its translation is CASRQGTGGNTIYF.

This chain joins TRBV19 and TRBJ1-2; 8 nucleotides line up with TRBD1. Losses at the gene ends were 7 bases for V and 4 bases for J; bases not matched to a gene: 5. The length of the CDR3 is 13 residues. The germline CDR1 and CDR2 sequences are LNHDA and SQIVND (reference sequence). CDR3 amino acids: CASTDRGVYGYTF. In nucleotides, the CDR3 is TGTGCCAGTACCGACAGGGGCGTCTATGGCTACACCTTC.

The rearrangement links TRBV19 to TRBJ2-2, with TRBD2 as a possible D gene (6 bases). This CDR3 comprises 14 residues. The germline V gene encodes CDR1 LNHDA and CDR2 SQIVND (reference sequence). Trimming took 10 bases from V and 2 from J, leaving 14 bases between them. The CDR3 region is CATRGGGNTGELFF. DNA of the CDR3: TGTGCCACCCGGGGAGGTGGAAACACCGGGGAGCTGTTTTTT.

The chain is built from TRBV7-3 and TRBJ1-1, with 7 positions matching TRBD1. Trimming took 1 base from V and 1 from J; bases not matched to a gene: 6. Germline CDR1 SGHTA, CDR2 FQGTGA. The CDR3 totals 16 residues. CDR3 coding DNA: TGTGCCAGCAGCTTAATTAGGAGGGACAGGAACACTGAAGCTTTCTTT. Its translation is CASSLIRRDRNTEAFF.

The CDR3 protein is CASSIGGYTFSNTEAFF. The CDR3, as DNA: TGTGCCAGCAGCATCGGAGGGTACACCTTTTCGAACACTGAAGCTTTCTTT. This chain links TRBV5-6 with TRBJ1-1; D not resolved. CDR3 length: 17 amino acids. Per germline, CDR1 SGHDT and CDR2 YYEEEE. V was shortened by 4 bases and J by 1 base, with 20 bases between the two germline ends.

The chain carries TRBV10-3 and TRBJ2-3; the D is unclear. V lost 4 bases and J lost 1, with 6 bases in between. The CDR3 spans 13 residues. The germline V gene encodes CDR1 ENHRY and CDR2 SYGVKD. CDR3 nucleotide sequence: TGTGCCATCAGTGTCTCTGGCACAGATACGCAGTATTTT. Its protein product is CAISVSGTDTQYF.

The V call is TRBV9, the J call TRBJ1-3; D ambiguous. Per the germline V gene, CDR1 is SGDLS and CDR2 is YYNGEE. V lost 0 bases to trimming and J lost 0 bases, with 10 bases between them. This CDR3 spans 16 amino acids. The CDR3 here is CASSVGPENSGNTIYF. In nucleotides, the CDR3 is TGTGCCAGCAGCGTAGGGCCAGAAAACTCTGGAAACACCATATATTTT.

The V gene is TRBV7-9, the J gene TRBJ2-7; maybe TRBD1 (6 bases). V dropped 4 bases and J dropped 5 bases, with 9 bases sitting between them. CDR1 SEHNR and CDR2 FQNEAQ come from the germline V gene (reference sequence). The length of the CDR3 is 12 residues. CDR3 bases: TGTGCCAGCAGCTCGGACAGTGACGAGCAGTACTTC. Amino acid sequence: CASSSDSDEQYF.

This clone was picked up one time. The chain combines TRBV6-4 with TRBJ1-6; 7 bases fit TRBD1. Looked up from germline, CDR1 is MRHNA and CDR2 is SNTAGT. The CDR3 totals 13 residues. V was pared by 11 bases and J by 7 bases, with 8 bases of the junction left unmatched. CDR3 region: CAARQGLNSPLHF. The DNA of the CDR3 is TGTGCCGCGCGACAGGGCTTGAATTCACCCCTCCACTTT.

The gene calls are TRBV5-8 and TRBJ2-2, with D possibly matching TRBD2 (5 bases). In germline, CDR1 is SGHTS, CDR2 YDEGEE. CDR3 length equals 17 residues. Trimming shortened V by 2 bases and J by 0 bases, and 14 bases separated the two germline ends. Here the CDR3 reads CASSLGRGQPNTGELFF. The CDR3 DNA reads TGTGCCAGCAGCTTAGGAAGAGGGCAGCCGAACACCGGGGAGCTGTTTTTT.

V and J are TRBV29-1 and TRBJ2-3; TRBD2 matches at 11 bases. Germline V gene lookup returns CDR1 SQVTM and CDR2 ANQGSEA. V gave up 2 bases and J gave up 4 bases; unmatched junction bases: 5. The CDR3 sequence is 15 residues long. CDR3 DNA sequence: TGCAGCGTTGAAAGTAGCGGGGGGGCCCCAGATACGCAGTATTTT. Amino acid sequence: CSVESSGGAPDTQYF.

J is TRBJ1-2 and V is TRBV6-5, with 8 bases matching TRBD1. There are 13 residues in the CDR3. V shed 8 bases, J shed 5 bases, and the junction held 7 bases outside the gene matches. Per the germline V gene, CDR1 is MNHEY and CDR2 is SVGAGI. The CDR3 loop reads CASGQQGGYGYTF. DNA for the CDR3: TGTGCCAGCGGACAACAGGGGGGGTATGGCTACACCTTC.

V gene TRBV11-3 combines with J gene TRBJ1-2, with a weak D call TRBD1 (5 bases). Trimming stripped 4 bases from V and 4 bases from J, with 13 bases between. The germline gives CDR1 SGHNT, CDR2 YENEEA. The CDR3 contains 14 residues. CDR3 region: CASSSGQGGYGYTF. The DNA of the CDR3 is TGTGCCAGCAGCTCCGGGCAGGGAGGCTATGGCTACACCTTC.

The gene calls are TRBV5-1 and TRBJ1-1, with a possible D match to TRBD1 (6 bases). The V end lost 3 bases, the J end lost 8 bases, and 14 bases lay between the germline ends. Germline lookup yields CDR1 SGHRS and CDR2 YFSETQ. CDR3 size: 13 residues. The CDR3 here is CASSSRDKGEAFF. CDR3 nucleotide sequence: TGCGCCAGCAGCTCCCGGGACAAGGGAGAAGCTTTCTTT.

J is TRBJ2-2 and V is TRBV19; possible D gene TRBD2, 5 bases. Germline values: CDR1 LNHDA, CDR2 SQIVND (reference sequence). This CDR3 comprises 13 residues. The V and J ends lost 3 bases and 7 bases respectively, with 9 bases between them. CDR3 in amino acids: CASSMIRGGELFF. The CDR3 DNA is TGTGCCAGTAGTATGATCCGGGGCGGGGAGCTGTTTTTT.

This chain uses TRBV5-8 with TRBJ1-4; 8 nucleotides agree with TRBD1. Germline lookup yields CDR1 SGHTS and CDR2 YDEGEE. The CDR3 has 17 amino acids. Unmatched junction bases numbered 11, after V lost 4 bases and J lost 3 bases. CDR3 nucleotides: TGTGCCAGCAGCCGCGGACAGGGAGTAATATCTAATGAAAAACTGTTTTTT. Protein sequence: CASSRGQGVISNEKLFF.

The J gene is TRBJ2-2, the V gene TRBV9; D possibly corresponds to TRBD2 (6 bases). The CDR3 is made up of 14 amino acids. Trimming cost V 4 bases and J 4 bases, with 11 bases left between them. Germline CDR1 is SGDLS and CDR2 is YYNGEE. The CDR3 is CASSMGLATGELFF. The CDR3 DNA sequence: TGTGCCAGCAGCATGGGACTTGCCACCGGGGAGCTGTTTTTT.

This sequence joins TRBV2 and TRBJ2-3; D is possibly TRBD2 (6 bases). Germline V CDR1 and CDR2: SNHLY, FYNNEI. The CDR3 runs 14 residues. Trimming pared 6 bases from V and 11 bases from J, leaving 21 bases between. The CDR3 sequence is CASRSPPMGLMQYF. The CDR3 DNA follows: TGTGCCAGCAGATCCCCCCCAATGGGACTGATGCAGTATTTT.

This chain joins TRBV5-8 and TRBJ1-6; weak D call: TRBD1 (6 bases). Trimming stripped 0 bases from V and 8 bases from J, with 9 bases between. Looked up from germline, CDR1 is SGHTS and CDR2 is YDEGEE. The CDR3 covers 14 residues. CDR3 sequence (DNA): TGTGCCAGCAGCTTGGAGCGGGGGCATTCACCCCTCCACTTT. Its translation: CASSLERGHSPLHF.

This clone was seen just once. V and J are TRBV29-1 and TRBJ1-2; the match to TRBD1 covers 7 bases. Germline V gene data show CDR1 as SQVTM and CDR2 as ANQGSEA. This CDR3 is 14 amino acids long. J was trimmed by 4 bases and V by 3 bases; bases with no gene match: 8. Written as DNA, the CDR3 is TGCAGCGTTGAGGCCGATACAGGGGTCTATGGCTACACCTTC. Amino acids: CSVEADTGVYGYTF. Using reference TRBV29-1 and TRBJ1-2 for the parts outside the CDR3, the full variable domain is SAVISQKPSRDICQRGTSLTIQCQVDSQVTMMFWYRQQPGQSLTLIATANQGSEATYESGFVIDKFPISRPNLTFSTLTVSNMSPEDSSIYLCSVEADTGVYGYTFGSGTRLTVV.

This chain uses TRBV6-1 with TRBJ2-3, with a tentative D call TRBD1 (6 bases). This CDR3 is built from 14 residues. The ends were cut back, 4 bases at V and 5 bases at J, with 13 bases in the middle. Germline V CDR1 and CDR2: MNHNS, SASEGT. The CDR3 DNA reads as TGTGCCAGCAGTGTTGGGGGCTTTCGAGATACGCAGTATTTT. The encoded protein is CASSVGGFRDTQYF.